This T cell receptor beta chain was sequenced in a study of cytomegalovirus exposure and HLA in healthy donors. Trimming removed 6 bases at V and 1 base at J, with 10 bases between. This CDR3 region has 13 residues. The germline V gene has CDR1 SGHRS and CDR2 YFSETQ. PCR employed 60 Vbeta and 13 Jbeta primers. Some clones are missing from TCRdb's copy, which holds only in-frame ones; the method was immunoSEQ multiplex PCR. The sample has around 210,000 clones; approximately 78% are singletons. The clonotype comes from a woman aged 40 to 50 in good health and CMV-seronegative. Sequencing was done on a sample of PBMCs. The chain is built from TRBV5-1 and TRBJ2-5; D is uncertain. The CDR3 protein is CASNNRVQETQYF. The DNA for the CDR3 is TGCGCCAGCAATAACCGGGTCCAAGAGACCCAGTACTTC. Combining the CDR3 with reference TRBV5-1 and TRBJ2-5 gives the whole variable domain KAGVTQTPRYLIKTRGQQVTLSCSPISGHRSVSWYQQTPGQGLQFLFEYFSETQRNKGNFPGRFSGRQFSNSRSEMNVSTLELGDSALYLCASNNRVQETQYFGPGTRLLVL.